The 6 T cell receptor beta chains listed next were all sequenced from one sample in a study of blood T cell repertoires in COVID-19. Clones were read by immunoSEQ multiplex PCR, and TCRdb kept only the in-frame ones, dropping some. There are 400,000 to 500,000 clones in the sample; around nine tenths occur only once, and around 1.5% lies in the top ten. The sample taken for sequencing was PBMCs or T cells enriched from blood (not recorded which). These receptors were taken from a woman aged 18-29 years who had been exposed to COVID-19.

This CDR3 is CASSQPRTGVRNSPLHF. The CDR3 nucleotides are TGCGCCAGCAGCCAACCACGGACAGGGGTAAGGAATTCACCCCTCCACTTT. The rearrangement uses TRBV4-1 and TRBJ1-6; 9 bases align to TRBD1. The CDR3 contains 17 residues. From germline, CDR1 is MGHRA and CDR2 YSYEKL. V was pared by 2 bases and J by 7 bases, with 9 bases of the junction left unmatched.

This sequence joins TRBV7-2 and TRBJ2-7; D is uncertain. Trimming removed 1 base from V and 4 bases from J, with 11 bases in between. Germline CDR1 and CDR2: SGHTA and FQGNSA. The CDR3 sequence is 14 residues long. CDR3 sequence (DNA): TGTGCCAGCAGCTTAGACCTAACTCTGTACGAGCAGTACTTC. Its protein is CASSLDLTLYEQYF.

CDR3 sequence: CASSVGQGWYNEQFF. The DNA for the CDR3 is TGTGCCAGTAGTGTGGGACAGGGATGGTACAATGAGCAGTTCTTC. J is TRBJ2-1 and V is TRBV19; 9 bases are a match to TRBD1. Unmatched junction bases numbered 6, after V lost 5 bases and J lost 4 bases. Germline V gene sequence: CDR1 LNHDA, CDR2 SQIVND (reference sequence). The CDR3 covers 15 residues.

The rearrangement links TRBV7-8 to TRBJ2-6, with TRBD2 matching over 14 bases. The J segment lost 2 bases and the V segment lost 6 bases, leaving 3 bases of the junction unmatched. Germline V gene lookup returns CDR1 SGHVS and CDR2 FQNEAQ. This CDR3 comprises 17 residues. The CDR3 is CASRGLAGEAGANVLTF. CDR3 DNA sequence: TGTGCCAGCAGGGGACTAGCGGGGGAGGCTGGGGCCAACGTCCTGACTTTC.

This clone has just one count. The CDR3: CATSGTLYQPQHF. The CDR3 nucleotides are TGTGCCACCTCCGGGACACTGTATCAGCCCCAGCATTTT. The J gene is TRBJ1-5, the V gene TRBV19; the D gene is possibly TRBD1 (6 bases). From germline, CDR1 is LNHDA and CDR2 SQIVND (reference sequence). With 10 bases removed from V and 5 bases from J, the gap between germline ends came to 15 bases. The CDR3 has 13 residues.

This chain joins TRBV4-1 and TRBJ2-2; the match to TRBD2 covers 8 bases. CDR3 length: 16 amino acids. J lost 1 base, V lost 1 base, and 2 bases had no gene match. Looked up from germline, CDR1 is MGHRA and CDR2 is YSYEKL. The CDR3 sequence: CASSQVLAGNTGELFF. In DNA, the CDR3 is TGCGCCAGCAGCCAAGTGCTAGCGGGGAACACCGGGGAGCTGTTTTTT.